Presented here are 25 T cell receptor beta chains from one specimen sequenced in a study of T cells in women clearing cervical HPV infection. Sequencing was performed with immunoSEQ multiplex PCR; in TCRdb, only in-frame clones are kept and a portion is missing. The sample data list roughly 35,000 clones. Sequenced sample: blood buffy coat. These TCRs come from a woman between 18 and 75 years old with a cervical HPV16 infection that either progressed to CIN3+ or cleared (not recorded which).

Regarding this clone: The CDR3 is cut off 3 residues early in the read; its end comes from the germline J gene. The chain links TRBV19 to TRBJ2-3; TRBD1 might be the D (6 bases). The CDR3 length is 14 residues. The germline gives CDR1 LNHDA, CDR2 SQIVND (reference sequence). V was pared by 6 bases and J by 6 bases, with 16 bases between. CDR3 DNA (partial): TGTGCCAGTAGCCTAGGGGGAATGGCCGATACG. It codes for CASSLGGMADT. The full CDR3 sequence reads CASSLGGMADTQYF.

Details on this clone: Read coverage stops 3 residues before the CDR3 terminus; the germline J gene supplies the remainder. The rearrangement joins TRBV5-1 to TRBJ2-3; 8 bases agree with TRBD1. The CDR3 has 19 residues. The germline gives CDR1 SGHRS, CDR2 YFSETQ. Trimming at V came to 4 bases and at J to 0 bases, leaving 16 bases not matched to a gene. Here the CDR3 reads CASSRYGQGGRGSTDTQYF. CDR3 DNA (partial): TGCGCCAGCAGCCGCTACGGACAGGGTGGTAGGGGTAGCACAGATACG.

Turning to this clone: The DNA ends 3 residues before the CDR3 does, and the rest of the CDR3 is filled in from the germline J gene. The J gene is TRBJ2-5, the V gene TRBV2; 8 bases align to TRBD1. The CDR3 sequence is 18 residues long. V lost 6 bases to trimming and J lost 5 bases; unmatched junction nucleotides: 20. Germline lookup yields CDR1 SNHLY and CDR2 FYNNEI. The CDR3 reads CASRSGTGWVVTGETQYF. Incomplete CDR3 DNA: TGTGCCAGCAGATCCGGGACAGGTTGGGTTGTAACCGGGGAGACC.

To note about this clone: The read ends 3 residues early relative to the CDR3; the germline J gene fills the gap. V usage is TRBV20-1 and J usage is TRBJ2-3; TRBD2 aligns across 7 bases. The CDR3 runs 15 residues. The trim removed 7 bases at V and 0 bases at J, leaving 10 bases unmatched. Germline-derived CDR1 and CDR2 are DFQATT and SNEGSKA (reference sequence). The CDR3 protein is CSVTSSGVSTDTQYF. Incomplete CDR3 DNA: TGCAGTGTTACCTCCAGCGGGGTTAGCACAGATACG.

Turning to this clone: Its ends do not fully match the called genes, so a read error is possible. The read gets to within 3 residues of the CDR3 end, and the germline J gene fills in the rest. This rearrangement joins TRBV18 to TRBJ1-2; D perhaps matches TRBD1 (5 bases). The CDR3 length is 13 residues. Per the germline V gene, CDR1 is KGHSH and CDR2 is LQKENI. The CDR3 DNA, read in part, is TGTGCCGGCTCCCTGGGGCCATACAATGAG. Translated: CAGSLGPYNE. The CDR3 as a whole reads CAGSLGPYNEYTF.

On this clone itself: The read finishes 3 residues shy of the CDR3 end, and the germline J gene is used to complete it. The rearrangement links TRBV7-2 to TRBJ1-2, with no clear D. Germline CDR1 is SGHTA and CDR2 is FQGNSA. V was shortened by 0 bases and J by 7 bases, with 9 bases between the two germline ends. The CDR3 extends over 13 amino acids. Partial CDR3 DNA: TGTGCCAGCAGCTTAGCCCTGGCTTTTGGC. It encodes CASSLALAFG. Given in full, the CDR3 is CASSLALAFGYTF.

On this clone: From the germline J gene comes the end of the CDR3, since the read stops 3 residues before it. The genes are TRBV20-1 and TRBJ1-3; D remains unclear. The germline V and J ends were trimmed by 2 bases and 4 bases, with 3 bases remaining between them. The CDR3 covers 11 residues. Per the germline V gene, CDR1 is DFQATT and CDR2 is SNEGSKA (reference sequence). This chain's CDR3 is CSARQGNTIYF. Incomplete CDR3 DNA: TGCAGTGCTAGACAGGGAAACACC.

Regarding this clone: Sequencing ends 3 residues short of the CDR3 end; the germline J gene provides the rest. The rearrangement joins TRBV20-1 to TRBJ2-6; TRBD2 might be the D (6 bases). Trimming left V 4 bases short and J 4 bases short, with 17 bases between. This CDR3 has 16 residues. Looked up from germline, CDR1 is DFQATT and CDR2 is SNEGSKA (reference sequence). The DNA read from the CDR3 is TGCAGTGCTACAGGAGGCCCGGGGAGGGGGGCCAACGTC. This translates into CSATGGPGRGANV. The complete CDR3 protein is CSATGGPGRGANVLTF.

On this clone: Coverage ceases 3 residues before the CDR3 finishes, and the germline J gene fills in the end. The V gene is TRBV7-2, the J gene TRBJ1-4; 7 bases fit TRBD1. Germline values: CDR1 SGHTA, CDR2 FQGNSA. J was trimmed by 4 bases and V by 2 bases; bases with no gene match: 1. The length of the CDR3 is 14 residues. Here the CDR3 reads CASSLRQGNEKLFF. The CDR3 bases that were read are TGTGCCAGCAGCTTACGACAGGGTAATGAAAAA.

The CDR3 is CSARVRQGYNEQFF. The CDR3 bases that were read are TGCAGTGCTAGAGTCCGGCAGGGCTACAATGAG. The rearrangement uses TRBV20-1 and TRBJ2-1; D possibly corresponds to TRBD1 (5 bases). The read finishes 3 residues shy of the CDR3 end, and the germline J gene is used to complete it. The CDR3 is made up of 14 amino acids. CDR1 and CDR2 from the germline V gene are DFQATT and SNEGSKA (reference sequence). V was trimmed by 1 base and J by 3 bases, leaving 10 bases between them.

As for this clone: One end of the junction varies from germline; a read error may be responsible. The DNA ends 3 residues before the CDR3 does, and the rest of the CDR3 is filled in from the germline J gene. J is TRBJ2-3 and V is TRBV5-1; 7 nucleotides agree with TRBD2. Germline CDR1 reads SGHRS; CDR2 reads YFSETQ. The CDR3 totals 15 residues. The CDR3 protein is CASSLGGGGAETQYF. CDR3 DNA, as far as it was read: TGCGCCAGCAGCTTGGGTGGCGGGGGTGCAGAGACG.

As concerns this clone: The CDR3 end lies 3 residues beyond the end of the read and is filled in from the germline J gene. Other nucleotide sequences from this sample produce the same CDR3. This chain uses TRBV20-1 with TRBJ2-5; a weak D match, TRBD1 (6 bases). The V gene's germline CDR1 is DFQATT and CDR2 SNEGSKA (reference sequence). The CDR3 has 13 residues. Trimming removed 6 bases from V and 3 bases from J, with 14 bases in between. The CDR3 DNA, read in part, is TGCAGTGCCCCCCCGGCAGGGGAAGAGACC. Translation gives CSAPPAGEET. The full CDR3 protein reads CSAPPAGEETQYF.

The part of the CDR3 DNA that was read is TGTGCCAGCAACGCCTGGCGGGGCTCACATGTCGAC. Its protein product is CASNAWRGSHVD. In full, the CDR3 reads CASNAWRGSHVDYTF. V and J are TRBV7-2 and TRBJ1-2, with D possibly being TRBD1 (5 bases). The read comes to an end 3 residues before the CDR3 does, leaving the germline J gene to fill in the end. The CDR3 runs 15 residues. Germline lookup yields CDR1 SGHTA and CDR2 FQGNSA.

With regard to this clone: The read falls 3 residues short of the CDR3 end, and the missing part is taken from the germline J gene. V and J are TRBV19 and TRBJ1-2; 7 bases agree with TRBD1. Trimming at V came to 5 bases and at J to 4 bases, leaving 10 bases not matched to a gene. The CDR3 spans 15 residues. CDR1 is LNHDA and CDR2 is SQIVND in the germline V gene (reference sequence). The CDR3 spells CASSPMTGIAYGYTF. CDR3 DNA, as far as it was read: TGTGCCAGTAGTCCCATGACAGGGATAGCCTATGGC.

On this clone: Read sequence stops 3 residues before the CDR3 end, and the germline J gene provides the missing end. The chain has TRBV19 and TRBJ1-1, with 9 bases that match TRBD1. Germline V gene lookup returns CDR1 LNHDA and CDR2 SQIVND (reference sequence). CDR3 length equals 12 residues. CDR3: CASSHLDRGAFF. The CDR3 DNA, read in part, is TGTGCCAGTAGCCACTTGGACAGGGGA.

In the case of this clone: The CDR3 goes on 3 residues after the read ends, and that part is filled in from the germline J gene. V is TRBV20-1 and J is TRBJ2-3; TRBD1 aligns across 7 bases. This CDR3 has 14 residues. J was trimmed by 4 bases and V by 5 bases; bases with no gene match: 9. Germline V lookup: CDR1 DFQATT, CDR2 SNEGSKA (reference sequence). The CDR3 bases that were read are TGCAGTGCTCCGACAGGGATTGGAGCAGATACG. Its protein is CSAPTGIGADT. The full CDR3 reads CSAPTGIGADTQYF.

On this clone itself: The read stops 3 residues short of the end of the CDR3; the missing end is completed from the germline J gene. This chain links TRBV5-1 with TRBJ2-2; 7 bases are a match to TRBD1. The CDR3 length is 15 residues. V was pared by 3 bases and J by 2 bases, with 4 bases of the junction left unmatched. Germline CDR1 SGHRS, CDR2 YFSETQ. CDR3 sequence: CASSSGQENTGELFF. The sequenced part of the CDR3 DNA is TGCGCCAGCAGCTCCGGACAGGAAAACACCGGGGAG.

Incomplete CDR3 DNA: TGTGCCAGCAGTGACTCGATTGAGGGGTCTTACACCGGGGAG. It specifies CASSDSIEGSYTGE. The full CDR3 is CASSDSIEGSYTGELFF. The gene calls are TRBV6-4 and TRBJ2-2, with D possibly being TRBD1 or TRBD2 (5 bases each). The read is 3 residues too short to cover the CDR3 end, so that end is filled in from the germline J gene. Looked up from germline, CDR1 is MRHNA and CDR2 is SNTAGT. V dropped 0 bases and J dropped 3 bases, with 14 bases sitting between them. The CDR3 sequence is 17 residues long.

Remarks on this clone: The read terminates 3 residues before the CDR3 end, so the remaining end is supplied by the germline J gene. V is TRBV7-6 and J is TRBJ2-5; a weak D match, TRBD2 (5 bases). CDR1 SGHVS and CDR2 FNYEAQ come from the germline V gene. The length of the CDR3 is 14 residues. Trimming shortened V by 5 bases and J by 5 bases, and 15 bases separated the two germline ends. This chain's CDR3 is CASSTEAVGETQYF. Partial CDR3 DNA: TGTGCCAGCAGCACAGAAGCGGTGGGGGAGACC.

Remarks on this clone: The CDR3 end is not reached by the read, which stops 3 residues before it; the germline J gene fills it in. This sequence joins TRBV20-1 and TRBJ2-1; 12 bases map to TRBD2. Trimming removed 0 bases from V and 6 bases from J; junction bases left unmatched: 6. The CDR3 has 16 residues. The germline CDR1 and CDR2 sequences are DFQATT and SNEGSKA (reference sequence). CDR3 amino acids: CSARDTSGGRSNEQFF. The sequenced part of the CDR3 DNA is TGCAGTGCTAGAGATACTAGCGGGGGGCGAAGCAATGAG.

This chain's CDR3 is CASSTLGVTSTDTQYF. The CDR3 bases that were read are TGTGCCAGTAGTACCCTCGGGGTCACTAGCACAGATACG. This sequence joins TRBV19 and TRBJ2-3, with D possibly being TRBD2 (5 bases). The CDR3 extends 3 residues past the end of the read, so its final part is completed from the germline J gene. The CDR3 contains 16 residues. Per the germline V gene, CDR1 is LNHDA and CDR2 is SQIVND (reference sequence). V was clipped by 4 bases and J by 0 bases, with 14 bases between them.

As concerns this clone: The sequence runs out 3 residues before the end of the CDR3; the remainder is reconstructed from the germline J gene. The chain uses TRBV5-5 and TRBJ2-7; 7 bases map to TRBD2. The CDR3 is 15 residues long. Per germline, CDR1 SGHKS and CDR2 YYEKEE (reference sequence). With V trimmed by 0 bases and J by 2 bases, 5 bases remained unmatched. The CDR3 region is CASSLGRGTAYEQYF. The sequenced CDR3 bases are TGTGCCAGCAGCTTGGGGCGGGGGACCGCCTACGAG. The whole variable domain, filled in from reference TRBV5-5 and TRBJ2-7, reads DAGVTQSPTHLIKTRGQQVTLRCSPISGHKSVSWYQQVLGQGPQFIFQYYEKEERGRGNFPDRFSARQFPNYSSELNVNALLLGDSALYLCASSLGRGTAYEQYFGPGTRLTVT.

To note about this clone: The sequenced fragment ends 3 residues before the CDR3 boundary, so the rest is inferred from the germline J gene. The chain employs TRBV5-1 and TRBJ1-1; possibly TRBD1 for D (6 bases). The CDR3 has 15 amino acids. Deletions cut 0 bases from V and 4 bases from J, with 13 bases between. The V gene's germline CDR1 is SGHRS and CDR2 YFSETQ. The CDR3 region is CASSLDPGGGTEAFF. Incomplete CDR3 DNA: TGCGCCAGCAGCTTGGACCCGGGAGGGGGCACTGAA.

About this clone itself: The read falls 3 residues short of the CDR3 end, and the missing part is taken from the germline J gene. V and J are TRBV5-6 and TRBJ1-1, with 8 nucleotides matching TRBD1. This CDR3 is built from 13 residues. J lost 6 bases, V lost 4 bases, and 5 bases had no gene match. Germline CDR1 reads SGHDT; CDR2 reads YYEEEE. The CDR3 protein is CASSMDRVAEAFF. CDR3 DNA, as far as it was read: TGTGCCAGCAGCATGGACAGGGTTGCTGAA.

Remarks on this clone: The read finishes 3 residues shy of the CDR3 end, and the germline J gene is used to complete it. The V gene is TRBV18, the J gene TRBJ1-2; TRBD1 matches at 8 bases. The CDR3 runs to 13 residues. CDR1 is KGHSH, CDR2 LQKENI, per germline. The part of the CDR3 DNA that was read is TGTGCCAGCTCACTGGACAGGGTGGACGAC. This gives the protein CASSLDRVDD. The whole CDR3 sequence is CASSLDRVDDYTF.